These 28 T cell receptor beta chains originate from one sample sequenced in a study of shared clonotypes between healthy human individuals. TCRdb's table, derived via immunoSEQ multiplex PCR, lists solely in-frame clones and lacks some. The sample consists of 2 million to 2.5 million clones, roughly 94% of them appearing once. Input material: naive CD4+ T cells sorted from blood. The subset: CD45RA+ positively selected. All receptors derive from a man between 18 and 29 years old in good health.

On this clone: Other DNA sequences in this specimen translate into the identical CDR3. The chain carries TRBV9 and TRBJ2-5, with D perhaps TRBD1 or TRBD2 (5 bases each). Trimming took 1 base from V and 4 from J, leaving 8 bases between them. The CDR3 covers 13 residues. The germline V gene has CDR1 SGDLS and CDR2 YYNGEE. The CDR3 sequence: CASSVTGTETQYF. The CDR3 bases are TGTGCCAGCAGCGTAACCGGGACAGAGACCCAGTACTTC.

The CDR3 nucleotides read TGCGCCAGCAGCTTGGTAGTAGTAAGCACCGGGGAGCTGTTTTTT. Translated, it gives CASSLVVVSTGELFF. The genes are TRBV5-1 and TRBJ2-2; D gene unclear. Germline lookup yields CDR1 SGHRS and CDR2 YFSETQ. V was cut by 0 bases and J by 4 bases, with 10 bases left in between. The CDR3 runs to 15 residues.

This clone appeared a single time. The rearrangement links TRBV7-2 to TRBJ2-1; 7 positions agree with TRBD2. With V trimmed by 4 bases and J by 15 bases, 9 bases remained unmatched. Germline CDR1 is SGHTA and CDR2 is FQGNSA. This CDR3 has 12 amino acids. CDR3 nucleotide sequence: TGTGCCAGCAGCTCGTGGGGGAGGGCCCCGTTCTTC. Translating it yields CASSSWGRAPFF.

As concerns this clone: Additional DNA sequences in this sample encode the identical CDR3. The CDR3, as DNA: TGTGCCTGGAGTGTTCAGTCGGGAAACACCATATATTTT. Translation: CAWSVQSGNTIYF. V usage is TRBV30 and J usage is TRBJ1-3; no definite D call. The CDR3 is made up of 13 amino acids. Germline-derived CDR1 and CDR2 are GTSNPN and SVGIG (reference sequence). V shed 0 bases and J shed 4 bases, with 7 bases lying between them.

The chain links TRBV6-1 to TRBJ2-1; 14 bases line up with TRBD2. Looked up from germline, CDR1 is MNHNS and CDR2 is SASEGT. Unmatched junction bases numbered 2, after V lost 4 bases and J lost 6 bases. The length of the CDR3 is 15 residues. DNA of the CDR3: TGTGCCAGCAGTGGGGGACTAGCGGGAGCCAATGAGCAGTTCTTC. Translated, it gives CASSGGLAGANEQFF.

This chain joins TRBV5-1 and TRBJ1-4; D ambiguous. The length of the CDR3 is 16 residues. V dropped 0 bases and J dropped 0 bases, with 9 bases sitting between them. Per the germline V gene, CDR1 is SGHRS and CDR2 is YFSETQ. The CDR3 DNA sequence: TGCGCCAGCAGCTTGGACAGAGCAACAACTAATGAAAAACTGTTTTTT. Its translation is CASSLDRATTNEKLFF.

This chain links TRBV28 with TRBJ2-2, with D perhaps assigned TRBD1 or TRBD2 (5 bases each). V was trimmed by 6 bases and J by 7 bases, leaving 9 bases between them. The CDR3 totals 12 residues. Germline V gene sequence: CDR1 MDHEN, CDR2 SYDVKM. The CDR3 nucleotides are TGTGCCAGCAGGGGGGAAATCGGGGAGCTGTTTTTT. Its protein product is CASRGEIGELFF.

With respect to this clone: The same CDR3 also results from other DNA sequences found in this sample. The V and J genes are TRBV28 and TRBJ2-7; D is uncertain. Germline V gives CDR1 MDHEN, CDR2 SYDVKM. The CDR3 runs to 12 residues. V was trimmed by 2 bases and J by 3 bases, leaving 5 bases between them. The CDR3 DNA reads TGTGCCAGCAGTTTAAGGAACTACGAGCAGTACTTC. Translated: CASSLRNYEQYF.

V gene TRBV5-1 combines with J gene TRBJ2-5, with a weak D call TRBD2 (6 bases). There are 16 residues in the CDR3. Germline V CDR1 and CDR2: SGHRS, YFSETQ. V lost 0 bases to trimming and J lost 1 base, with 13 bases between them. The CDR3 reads CASSLARAGAQETQYF. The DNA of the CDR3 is TGCGCCAGCAGCTTGGCACGAGCGGGCGCCCAAGAGACCCAGTACTTC.

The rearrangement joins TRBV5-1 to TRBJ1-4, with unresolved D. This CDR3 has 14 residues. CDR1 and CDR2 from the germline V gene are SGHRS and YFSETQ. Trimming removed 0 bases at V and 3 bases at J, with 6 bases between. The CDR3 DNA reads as TGCGCCAGCAGCTTGGACGGGGCTAATGAAAAACTGTTTTTT. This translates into CASSLDGANEKLFF. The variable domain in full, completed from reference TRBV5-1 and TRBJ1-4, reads KAGVTQTPRYLIKTRGQQVTLSCSPISGHRSVSWYQQTPGQGLQFLFEYFSETQRNKGNFPGRFSGRQFSNSRSEMNVSTLELGDSALYLCASSLDGANEKLFFGSGTQLSVL.

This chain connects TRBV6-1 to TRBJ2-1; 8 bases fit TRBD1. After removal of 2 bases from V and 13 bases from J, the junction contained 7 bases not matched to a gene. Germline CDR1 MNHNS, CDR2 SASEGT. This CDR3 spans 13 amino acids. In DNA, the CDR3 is TGTGCCAGCAGTGAAATAGGTGGGACAGGCCAGTTCTTC. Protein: CASSEIGGTGQFF.

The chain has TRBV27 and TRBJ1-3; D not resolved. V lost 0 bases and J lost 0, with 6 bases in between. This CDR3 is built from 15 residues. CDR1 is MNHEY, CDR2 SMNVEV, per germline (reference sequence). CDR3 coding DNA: TGTGCCAGCAGTTTATCACTGAGCTCTGGAAACACCATATATTTT. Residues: CASSLSLSSGNTIYF.

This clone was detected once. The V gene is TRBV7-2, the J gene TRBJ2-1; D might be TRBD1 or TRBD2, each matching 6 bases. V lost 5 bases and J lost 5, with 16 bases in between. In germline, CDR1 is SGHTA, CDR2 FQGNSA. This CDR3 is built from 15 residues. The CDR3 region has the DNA TGTGCCAGCAGCCCAGAGGGGGGTTCCCACAATGAGCAGTTCTTC. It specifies CASSPEGGSHNEQFF.

CDR3: CASSYGTHNSPLHF. CDR3 coding DNA: TGTGCCAGCAGTTACGGGACCCATAATTCACCCCTCCACTTT. The chain is built from TRBV6-5 and TRBJ1-6; D is possibly TRBD1 (5 bases). Germline CDR1 MNHEY, CDR2 SVGAGI. The V gene lost 2 bases and the J gene lost 5 bases, with 7 bases spanning the gap. CDR3 length: 14 residues.

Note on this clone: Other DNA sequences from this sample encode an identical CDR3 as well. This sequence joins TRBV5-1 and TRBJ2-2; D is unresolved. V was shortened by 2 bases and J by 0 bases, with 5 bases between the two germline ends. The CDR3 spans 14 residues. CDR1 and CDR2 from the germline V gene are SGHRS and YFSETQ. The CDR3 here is CASSLTANTGELFF. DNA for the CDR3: TGCGCCAGCAGCTTAACTGCGAACACCGGGGAGCTGTTTTTT.

CDR3 nucleotide sequence: TGTGCCATCAGTGAGTCGATGAAGCAGAGCCAGCCCCAGCATTTT. It encodes CAISESMKQSQPQHF. The chain uses TRBV10-3 and TRBJ1-5; no firm D call. Germline loops: CDR1 ENHRY, CDR2 SYGVKD. CDR3 length: 15 residues. Trimming took off 0 bases at V and 7 bases at J, with 13 bases between the two ends.

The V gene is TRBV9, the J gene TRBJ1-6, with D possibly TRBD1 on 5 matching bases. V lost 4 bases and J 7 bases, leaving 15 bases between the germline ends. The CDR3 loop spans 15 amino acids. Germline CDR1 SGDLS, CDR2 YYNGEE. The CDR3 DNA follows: TGTGCCAGCAGCTATGAGGGGACGGAAAATTCACCCCTCCACTTT. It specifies CASSYEGTENSPLHF.

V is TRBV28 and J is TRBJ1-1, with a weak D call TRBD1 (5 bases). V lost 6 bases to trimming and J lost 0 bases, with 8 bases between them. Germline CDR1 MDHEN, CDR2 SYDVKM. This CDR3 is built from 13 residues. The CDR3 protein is CASRQGLNTEAFF. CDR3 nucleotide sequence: TGTGCCAGCAGGCAGGGCCTGAACACTGAAGCTTTCTTT. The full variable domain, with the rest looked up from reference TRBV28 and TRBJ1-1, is DVKVTQSSRYLVKRTGEKVFLECVQDMDHENMFWYRQDPGLGLRLIYFSYDVKMKEKGDIPEGYSVSREKKERFSLILESASTNQTSMYLCASRQGLNTEAFFGQGTRLTVV.

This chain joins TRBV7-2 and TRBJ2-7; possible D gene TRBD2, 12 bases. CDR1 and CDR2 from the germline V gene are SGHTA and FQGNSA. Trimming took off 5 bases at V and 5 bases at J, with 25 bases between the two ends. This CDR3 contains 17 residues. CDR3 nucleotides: TGTGCCAGCAGCGGACAGGGGGCCCGGACTAGCGGGAACGAGCAGTACTTC. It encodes CASSGQGARTSGNEQYF.

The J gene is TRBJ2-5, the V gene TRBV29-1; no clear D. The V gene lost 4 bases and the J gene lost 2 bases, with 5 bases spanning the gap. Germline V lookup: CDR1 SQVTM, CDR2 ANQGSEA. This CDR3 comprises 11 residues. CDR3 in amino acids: CSVAVQETQYF. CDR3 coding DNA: TGCAGCGTTGCGGTACAAGAGACCCAGTACTTC.

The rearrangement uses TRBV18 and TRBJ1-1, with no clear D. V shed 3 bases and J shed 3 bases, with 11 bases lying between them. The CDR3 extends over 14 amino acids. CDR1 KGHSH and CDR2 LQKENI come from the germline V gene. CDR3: CASSPLSFDTEAFF. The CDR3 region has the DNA TGTGCCAGCTCACCTCTCTCCTTTGACACTGAAGCTTTCTTT.

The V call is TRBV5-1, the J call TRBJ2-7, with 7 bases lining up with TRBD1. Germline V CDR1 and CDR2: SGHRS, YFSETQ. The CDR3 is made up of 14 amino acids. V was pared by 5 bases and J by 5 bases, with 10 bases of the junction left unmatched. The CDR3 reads CASRFVTGSNEQYF. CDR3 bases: TGCGCCAGCAGATTTGTGACAGGGTCCAACGAGCAGTACTTC. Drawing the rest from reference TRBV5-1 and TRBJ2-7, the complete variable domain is KAGVTQTPRYLIKTRGQQVTLSCSPISGHRSVSWYQQTPGQGLQFLFEYFSETQRNKGNFPGRFSGRQFSNSRSEMNVSTLELGDSALYLCASRFVTGSNEQYFGPGTRLTVT.

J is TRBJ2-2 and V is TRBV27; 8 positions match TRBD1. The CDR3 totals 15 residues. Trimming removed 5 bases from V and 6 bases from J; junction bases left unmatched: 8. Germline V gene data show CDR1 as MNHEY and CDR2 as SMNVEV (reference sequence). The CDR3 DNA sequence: TGTGCCAGCAGTGGCTCAGGGGGCTGGGCCGGGGAGCTGTTTTTT. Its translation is CASSGSGGWAGELFF.

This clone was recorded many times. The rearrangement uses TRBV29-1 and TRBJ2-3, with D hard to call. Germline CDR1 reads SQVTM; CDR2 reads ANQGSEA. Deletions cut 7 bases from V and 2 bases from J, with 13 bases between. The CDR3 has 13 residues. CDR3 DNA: TGCAGCGCCAGTGCCCGATTCACAGATACGCAGTATTTT. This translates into CSASARFTDTQYF.

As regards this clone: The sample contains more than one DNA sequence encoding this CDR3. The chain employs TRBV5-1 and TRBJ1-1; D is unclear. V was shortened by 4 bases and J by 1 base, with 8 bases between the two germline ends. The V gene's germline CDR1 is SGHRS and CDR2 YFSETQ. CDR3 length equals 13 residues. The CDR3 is CASSPTTNTEAFF. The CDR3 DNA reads TGCGCCAGCAGCCCCACAACGAACACTGAAGCTTTCTTT.

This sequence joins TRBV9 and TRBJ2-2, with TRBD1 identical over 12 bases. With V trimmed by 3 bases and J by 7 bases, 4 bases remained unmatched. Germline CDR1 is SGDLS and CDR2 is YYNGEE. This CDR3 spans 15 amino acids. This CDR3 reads CASSAGQGAGGELFF. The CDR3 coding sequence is TGTGCCAGCAGCGCGGGACAGGGGGCTGGCGGGGAGCTGTTTTTT.

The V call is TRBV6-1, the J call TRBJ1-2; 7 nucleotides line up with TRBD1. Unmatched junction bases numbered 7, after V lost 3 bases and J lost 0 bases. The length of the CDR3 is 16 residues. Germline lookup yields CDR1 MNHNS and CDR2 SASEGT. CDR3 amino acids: CASSDAGGLANYGYTF. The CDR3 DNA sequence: TGTGCCAGCAGTGATGCAGGGGGGTTAGCTAACTATGGCTACACCTTC.

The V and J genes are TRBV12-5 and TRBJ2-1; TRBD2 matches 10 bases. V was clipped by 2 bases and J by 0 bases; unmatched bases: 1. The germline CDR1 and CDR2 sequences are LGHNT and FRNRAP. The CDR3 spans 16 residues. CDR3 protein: CASGLRLAGSYNEQFF. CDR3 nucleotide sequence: TGTGCTAGTGGTTTGAGACTAGCGGGCTCCTACAATGAGCAGTTCTTC.